These T cell receptor beta chains were read from a single sample in a study of post-analysis software for immune sequencing data. TCRdb called the PCR reads again in MiXCR, with one record for every CDR3 protein. The sample has 650,000 to 900,000 distinct CDR3 sequences; roughly 46% are singletons. The sequenced material came from blood. These receptors all stem from a girl aged 5 to 17 with multiple sclerosis. Both conserved end residues are trimmed from each CDR3.

v_call: TRBV9; j_call: TRBJ2-2; cdr3_aa: ASSVGTENTGELF
v_call: TRBV29-1; j_call: TRBJ2-1; cdr3_aa: SAGLAGGEGTYNEQF
v_call: TRBV3-1; j_call: TRBJ2-1; cdr3_aa: ASSHPRERGYNEQF
v_call: TRBV6-1; j_call: TRBJ1-4; cdr3_aa: ASSEALPWQGRRSTNEKLF
v_call: TRBV20-1; j_call: TRBJ1-2; cdr3_aa: SARDEATRGGYT
v_call: TRBV9; j_call: TRBJ1-5; cdr3_aa: ASSATGGPQPRH
v_call: TRBV7-9; j_call: TRBJ2-5; cdr3_aa: ASSTTSQGGYQETQY
v_call: TRBV20-1; j_call: TRBJ1-4; cdr3_aa: SARGQGTNEKLF
v_call: TRBV7-9; j_call: TRBJ2-5; cdr3_aa: ASSFGTAWEQY
v_call: TRBV12-3/TRBV12-4; j_call: TRBJ2-1; cdr3_aa: ASSPSREPYNEQF
v_call: TRBV24-1; j_call: TRBJ2-7; cdr3_aa: ATSDLGAGQNEQY
v_call: TRBV4-3; j_call: TRBJ2-6; cdr3_aa: ASSLHTQRAYSSSGANVLT
v_call: TRBV10-3; j_call: TRBJ2-3; cdr3_aa: AISPAPQDTQY
v_call: TRBV27; j_call: TRBJ1-5; cdr3_aa: ASSYRGGQPQH
v_call: TRBV12-3/TRBV12-4; j_call: TRBJ2-7; cdr3_aa: ASSLGVATYEQY
v_call: TRBV12-3/TRBV12-4; j_call: TRBJ2-7; cdr3_aa: ASSLGEDNSYEQY
v_call: TRBV25-1; j_call: TRBJ1-3; cdr3_aa: ASSEARQVSGNTIY
v_call: TRBV9; j_call: TRBJ2-3; cdr3_aa: ASSVSAGGADTQY
v_call: TRBV29-1; j_call: TRBJ2-1; cdr3_aa: SVQAGLAGVGEQF
v_call: TRBV20-1; j_call: TRBJ1-5; cdr3_aa: SAGGGGASNQPQH
v_call: TRBV4-3; j_call: -; cdr3_aa: ASTPTGNGDEQY
v_call: TRBV7-6; j_call: TRBJ1-1; cdr3_aa: ASSLGGGGMNTEAF
v_call: TRBV27; j_call: TRBJ2-7; cdr3_aa: ASAPSGGSYEQY
v_call: TRBV5-1; j_call: TRBJ2-1; cdr3_aa: ASLWNNEQF
v_call: TRBV7-6; j_call: TRBJ2-3; cdr3_aa: ASSSLAGGDGDTQY
v_call: TRBV27; j_call: TRBJ2-1; cdr3_aa: ASSRSVHTPDEQF
v_call: TRBV12-3/TRBV12-4; j_call: TRBJ2-7; cdr3_aa: ASSLQGPTSYEQY
v_call: TRBV6-1; j_call: TRBJ2-1; cdr3_aa: ASSEGEGPPEQF
v_call: TRBV20-1; j_call: TRBJ2-1; cdr3_aa: SARDPGGGYNEQF
v_call: TRBV12-3/TRBV12-4; j_call: TRBJ2-7; cdr3_aa: ASSYTDSYEQY
v_call: TRBV20-1; j_call: TRBJ1-2; cdr3_aa: SAREVRHHGYT